The clone carrying this TCR delta chain has just a few counts. The target antigen is unknown. RNA was extracted from the cells and then reverse transcribed. The CDR3 regions were amplified by multiplex PCR from V-gene primers to a constant-region primer. TCRdb reanalysed the multiplex PCR reads via CATT. This sample has under 30,000 delta-chain clones; 7.4% occur once, and the top ten carry 0.8% to 1%. Thymocytes were sorted as CD3+ TCRVdelta1+ TCRVdelta2- after alphabeta T cell depletion. Sorted Vdelta1+ thymocytes were roughly 97% to 99.6% pure. These data belong to a study of Vδ1+ human thymocytes. Study-wide points: Thymic delta-chain repertoires held roughly 18% Vdelta2 sequences and few Vdelta3, despite high sort purity. Thymic TRG and TRD repertoires appeared highly polyclonal, with Gaussian CDR3 length distributions. Bulk repertoire data may be misinterpreted because of unexpected Vdelta2 sequences.

The germline V gene encodes CDR1 TSWWSYY and CDR2 QGS. The CDR3 sequence is 17 residues long. With V trimmed by 5 bases and J by 3 bases, 11 bases remained unmatched. The rearrangement links TRDV1 to TRDJ1, with 11 bases fitting TRDD3. The sample was Vdelta1+ gamma-delta thymocytes from the thymus. Indicated subset: FACS-sorted CD3+ TCRalphabeta- TCRVdelta1+ TCRVdelta2- thymocytes. This sequence originates from a girl in the first two years of life who had congenital heart surgery. Here the CDR3 reads CALGLPSLGGYADKLIF. For the CDR3, the DNA is TGTGCTCTTGGGTTACCTTCCCTTGGGGGATACGCCGATAAACTCATCTTT.